This T cell receptor (beta chain) came from a study of cytomegalovirus exposure and HLA in healthy donors. Looking at the study overall: A previous analysis identified more than 100 million unique TCR beta sequences derived from some 170 million T cells.

The CDR3 is 14 residues long. Trimming removed 7 bases from V and 6 bases from J; junction bases left unmatched: 9. CDR1 and CDR2 (germline): MDHEN, SYDVKM. Overall study findings and caveats: In a later analysis, V- and J-gene trimming of beta chains associated with a DCLRE1C missense variant, replicated independently. A later analysis reportedly found fewer N-insertions in an Asian-associated ancestry cluster than the approximately 700-donor mean. TCR beta chains numbering more than 150 were designated cytomegalovirus-associated.

This clone has a single count. The target antigen is unknown. In the PCR, 60 Vbeta and 13 Jbeta primers were used. Profiling relied on immunoSEQ multiplex PCR, and the TCRdb table lists in-frame clones only, not all of them. The table lists around 230,000 clones, about 80% of them singletons. Sequencing was carried out using PBMCs. The chain joins TRBV28 to TRBJ1-2; 9 bases agree with TRBD1. This TCR was sampled from a male donor in good health and CMV-seronegative. CDR3 sequence: CASNGPGQGDGYTF. DNA for the CDR3: TGTGCCAGCAACGGACCGGGACAGGGCGATGGCTACACCTTC.